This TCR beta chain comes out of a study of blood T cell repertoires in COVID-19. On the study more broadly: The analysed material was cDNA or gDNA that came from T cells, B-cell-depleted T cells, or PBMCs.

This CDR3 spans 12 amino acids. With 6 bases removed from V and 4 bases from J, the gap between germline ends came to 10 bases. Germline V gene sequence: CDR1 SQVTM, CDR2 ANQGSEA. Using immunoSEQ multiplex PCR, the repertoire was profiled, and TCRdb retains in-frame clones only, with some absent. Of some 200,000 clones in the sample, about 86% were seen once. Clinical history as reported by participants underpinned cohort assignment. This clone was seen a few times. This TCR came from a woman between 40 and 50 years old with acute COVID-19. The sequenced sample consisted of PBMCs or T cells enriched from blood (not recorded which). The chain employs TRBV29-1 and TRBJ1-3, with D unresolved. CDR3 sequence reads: CSVSVAGNTIYF. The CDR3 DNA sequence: TGCAGCGTCTCGGTAGCCGGAAACACCATATATTTT.